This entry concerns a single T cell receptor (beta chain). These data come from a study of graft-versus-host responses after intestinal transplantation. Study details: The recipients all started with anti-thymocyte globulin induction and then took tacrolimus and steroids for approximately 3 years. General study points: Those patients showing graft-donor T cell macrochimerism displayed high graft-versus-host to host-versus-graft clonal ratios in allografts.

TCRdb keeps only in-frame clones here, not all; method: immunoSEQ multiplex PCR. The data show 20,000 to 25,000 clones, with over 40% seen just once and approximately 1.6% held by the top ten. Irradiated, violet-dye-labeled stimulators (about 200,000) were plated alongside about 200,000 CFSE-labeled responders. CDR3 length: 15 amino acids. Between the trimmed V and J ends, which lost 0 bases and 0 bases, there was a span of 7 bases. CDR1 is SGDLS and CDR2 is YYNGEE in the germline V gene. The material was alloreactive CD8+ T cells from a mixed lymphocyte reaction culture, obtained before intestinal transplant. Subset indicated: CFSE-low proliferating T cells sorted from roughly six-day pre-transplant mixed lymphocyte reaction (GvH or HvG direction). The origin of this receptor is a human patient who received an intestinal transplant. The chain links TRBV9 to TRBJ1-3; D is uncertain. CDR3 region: CASSVGPGSGNTIYF. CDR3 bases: TGTGCCAGCAGCGTAGGTCCGGGCTCTGGAAACACCATATATTTT.